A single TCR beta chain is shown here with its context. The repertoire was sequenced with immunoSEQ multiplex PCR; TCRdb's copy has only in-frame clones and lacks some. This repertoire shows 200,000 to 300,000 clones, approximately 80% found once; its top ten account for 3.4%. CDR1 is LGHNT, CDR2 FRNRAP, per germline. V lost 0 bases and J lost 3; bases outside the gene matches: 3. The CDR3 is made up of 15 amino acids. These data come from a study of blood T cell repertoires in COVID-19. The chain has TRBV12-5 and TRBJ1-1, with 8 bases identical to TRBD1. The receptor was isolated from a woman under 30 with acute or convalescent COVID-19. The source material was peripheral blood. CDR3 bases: TGTGCTAGTGGTTTGGTACAGGGGGGGTACACTGAAGCTTTCTTT. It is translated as CASGLVQGGYTEAFF.